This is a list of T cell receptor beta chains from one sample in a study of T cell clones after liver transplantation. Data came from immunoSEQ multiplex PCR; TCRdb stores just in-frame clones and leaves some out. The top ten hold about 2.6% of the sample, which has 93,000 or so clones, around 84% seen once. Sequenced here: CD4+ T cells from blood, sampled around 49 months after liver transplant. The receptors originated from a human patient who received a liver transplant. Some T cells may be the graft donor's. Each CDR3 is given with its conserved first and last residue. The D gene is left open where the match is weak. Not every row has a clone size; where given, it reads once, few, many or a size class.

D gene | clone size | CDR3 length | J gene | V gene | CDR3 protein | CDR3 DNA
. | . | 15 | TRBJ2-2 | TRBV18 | CASSPPGWSTGELFF | TGTGCCAGCTCACCACCAGGTTGGTCCACCGGGGAGCTGTTTTTT
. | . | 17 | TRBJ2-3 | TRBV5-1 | CASSLAVTGFKLDTQYF | TGCGCCAGCAGCTTGGCAGTTACGGGCTTTAAGCTGGATACGCAGTATTTT
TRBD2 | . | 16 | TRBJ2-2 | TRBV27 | CASGILLAANTGELFF | TGTGCCAGCGGGATACTACTAGCGGCGAACACCGGGGAGCTGTTTTTT
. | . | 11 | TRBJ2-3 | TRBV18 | CASSGADTQYF | TGTGCCAGCTCAGGGGCAGATACGCAGTATTTT
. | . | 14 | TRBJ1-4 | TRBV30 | CAWKGGQRDEKLFF | TGTGCCTGGAAGGGGGGCCAGCGGGATGAAAAACTGTTTTTT
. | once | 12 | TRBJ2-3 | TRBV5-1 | CASSTTTDTQYF | TGCGCCAGCAGCACCACCACAGATACGCAGTATTTT
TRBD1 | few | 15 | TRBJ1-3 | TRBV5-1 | CASSLTGQAGNTIYF | TGCGCCAGCAGCTTGACCGGACAGGCTGGAAACACCATATATTTT
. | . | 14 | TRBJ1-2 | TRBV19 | CASKEGRSRYGYTF | TGTGCCAGTAAGGAGGGTCGGTCTCGCTATGGCTACACCTTC
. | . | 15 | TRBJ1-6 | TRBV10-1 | CASAIGGRDNSPLHF | TGCGCCAGCGCAATCGGGGGGCGAGATAATTCACCCCTCCACTTT
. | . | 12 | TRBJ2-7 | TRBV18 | CASSPGSYEQYF | TGTGCCAGCTCACCCGGATCCTACGAGCAGTACTTC
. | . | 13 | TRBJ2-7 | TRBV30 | CAWTGRLPHEQYF | TGTGCCTGGACGGGGAGGCTCCCCCACGAGCAGTACTTC
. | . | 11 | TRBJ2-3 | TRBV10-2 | CASSVTDTQYF | TGCGCCAGCAGTGTCACAGATACGCAGTATTTT
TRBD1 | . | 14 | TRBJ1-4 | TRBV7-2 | CASSPGTDSEKLFF | TGTGCCAGCAGCCCGGGGACAGATTCTGAAAAACTGTTTTTT
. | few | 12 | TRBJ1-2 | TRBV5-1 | CASSLAGIGYTF | TGCGCCAGCAGCTTGGCGGGCATCGGCTACACCTTC
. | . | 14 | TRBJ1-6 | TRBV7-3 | CASSQWGSVSPLHF | TGTGCCAGCAGCCAATGGGGGTCGGTGTCACCCCTCCACTTT
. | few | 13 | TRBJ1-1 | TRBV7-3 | CASSLPRNTEAFF | TGTGCCAGCAGCTTACCACGGAACACTGAAGCTTTCTTT
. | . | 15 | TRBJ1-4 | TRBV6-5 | CASSYSKMGVEKLFF | TGTGCCAGCAGTTACTCCAAGATGGGGGTTGAAAAACTGTTTTTT
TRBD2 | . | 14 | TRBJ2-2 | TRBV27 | CASNPTAGTGELFF | TGTGCCAGCAACCCGACAGCGGGGACCGGGGAGCTGTTTTTT
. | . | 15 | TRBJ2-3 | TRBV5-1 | CASSPDFPSTDTQYF | TGCGCCAGCAGCCCGGACTTCCCGTCCACAGATACGCAGTATTTT
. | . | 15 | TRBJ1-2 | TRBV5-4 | CASSLPGEPGYGYTF | TGTGCCAGCAGCTTGCCCGGAGAGCCCGGCTATGGCTACACCTTC
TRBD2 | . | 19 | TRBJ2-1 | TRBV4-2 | CASSQEVNSAAGLSTEQFF | TGTGCCAGCAGCCAAGAGGTAAATAGCGCAGCGGGGTTGTCTACTGAGCAGTTCTTC
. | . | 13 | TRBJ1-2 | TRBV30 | CAWIRGPNYGYTF | TGTGCCTGGATTCGGGGTCCAAACTATGGCTACACCTTC
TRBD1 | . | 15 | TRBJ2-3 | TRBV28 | CASRRNRGTTDTQYF | TGTGCCAGCAGGCGAAACAGGGGGACGACAGATACGCAGTATTTT
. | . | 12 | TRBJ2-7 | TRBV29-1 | CSVEVSSYEQYF | TGCAGCGTTGAAGTTTCGTCATACGAGCAGTACTTC
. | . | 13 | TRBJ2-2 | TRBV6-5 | CASRTANTGELFF | TGTGCCAGCAGGACAGCGAACACCGGGGAGCTGTTTTTT
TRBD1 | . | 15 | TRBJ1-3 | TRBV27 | CASSLKTGSGNTIYF | TGTGCCAGCAGTTTAAAGACAGGGTCTGGAAACACCATATATTTT
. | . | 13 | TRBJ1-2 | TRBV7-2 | CASSLKGDYGYTF | TGTGCCAGCAGCTTAAAGGGAGACTATGGCTACACCTTC
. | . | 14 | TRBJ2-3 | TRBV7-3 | CASSLTPSTDTQYF | TGTGCCAGCAGCTTAACTCCCAGCACAGATACGCAGTATTTT
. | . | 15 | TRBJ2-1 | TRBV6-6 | CASSYSAGAYNEQFF | TGTGCCAGCAGTTACTCGGCAGGGGCCTACAATGAGCAGTTCTTC
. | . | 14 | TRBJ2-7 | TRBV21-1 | CASSKVRRGYEQYF | TGTGCCAGCAGCAAAGTCCGCAGAGGCTACGAGCAGTACTTC
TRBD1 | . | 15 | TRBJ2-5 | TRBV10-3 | CAISEGGTGRETQYF | TGTGCCATCAGTGAAGGGGGGACAGGGAGAGAGACCCAGTACTTC
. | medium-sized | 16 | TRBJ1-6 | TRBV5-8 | CASSFAGGGLGSPLHF | TGTGCCAGCAGCTTTGCGGGGGGTGGCCTTGGTTCACCCCTCCACTTT
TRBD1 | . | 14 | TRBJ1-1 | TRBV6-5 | CASSYTGVGTEAFF | TGTGCCAGCAGTTACACAGGGGTGGGAACTGAAGCTTTCTTT
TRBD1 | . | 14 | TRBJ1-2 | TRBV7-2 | CASSLVGTGGGYTF | TGTGCCAGCAGCTTAGTGGGGACAGGGGGTGGCTACACCTTC
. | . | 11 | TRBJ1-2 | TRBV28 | CASSYLYGYTF | TGTGCCAGCAGTTATCTTTATGGCTACACCTTC
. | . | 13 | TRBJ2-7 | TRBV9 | CASSPTVGYEQYF | TGTGCCAGCAGCCCGACCGTGGGCTACGAGCAGTACTTC
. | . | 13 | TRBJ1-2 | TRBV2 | CASSEALRFGYTF | TGTGCCAGCAGTGAAGCGCTTCGTTTTGGCTACACCTTC
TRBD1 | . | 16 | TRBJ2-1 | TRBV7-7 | CASSLAVTGASNEQFF | TGTGCCAGCAGCTTAGCGGTAACAGGGGCCAGCAATGAGCAGTTCTTC
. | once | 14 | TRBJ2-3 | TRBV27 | CASSLSTGTDTQYF | TGTGCCAGCAGTTTATCGACTGGCACAGATACGCAGTATTTT
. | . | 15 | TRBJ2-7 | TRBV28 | CASTVSWGAPSEQYF | TGTGCCAGCACCGTCAGCTGGGGGGCCCCTTCCGAGCAGTACTTC
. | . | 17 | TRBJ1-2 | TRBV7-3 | CASSLTGRWGRDYGYTF | TGTGCCAGCAGCTTAACGGGGCGGTGGGGGCGTGACTATGGCTACACCTTC
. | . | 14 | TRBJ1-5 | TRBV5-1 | CASSLDGINQPQHF | TGCGCCAGCAGCCTGGACGGAATCAATCAGCCCCAGCATTTT